Below are 32 T cell receptor beta chains sequenced from a single sample in a study of T cells in Graves' hyperthyroidism and ophthalmopathy. Amplification yielded TCR beta CDR3 regions, with RNA transcripts as the source. First-round RT-PCR of the TCR CDR3 relied on the HTBI primer set. TCRdb passed the multiplex PCR reads through MiXCR, listing each CDR3 protein once. The sample contains roughly 570,000 distinct CDR3 sequences, more than 45% of which appear only once. Sequencing input: peripheral blood or thyroid tissue (not recorded which). These receptors all come from a woman younger than 30 with Graves' hyperthyroidism.

This clonotype was recorded only once. The chain employs TRBV29-1 and TRBJ2-7; D unclear. Germline lookup yields CDR1 SQVTM and CDR2 ANQGSEA. Trimming took off 2 bases at V and 7 bases at J, with 15 bases between the two ends. The CDR3 length is 13 residues. CDR3 protein: CSVEYVRKNEQYF. The CDR3 DNA follows: TGCAGCGTTGAATACGTCAGGAAGAATGAGCAGTACTTC.

The chain employs TRBV12-3 or TRBV12-4 and TRBJ2-7; 14 bases are shared with TRBD2. The V gene end was trimmed by 6 bases and the J gene end by 6 bases; junction bases not matched to a gene: 7. The CDR3 has 15 residues. The CDR3 sequence is CASRPGTSGSLEQYF. CDR3 coding DNA: TGTGCCAGCAGGCCCGGGACTAGCGGGAGTCTCGAGCAGTACTTC.

V usage is TRBV7-3 and J usage is TRBJ1-1, with D possibly TRBD1 on 5 matching bases. V lost 5 bases to trimming and J lost 5 bases, with 18 bases between them. The CDR3 length is 15 residues. Germline CDR1 is SGHTA and CDR2 is FQGTGA. CDR3 coding DNA: TGTGCCAGCAGCCCTGACACCGGGGGTGTTACTGAAGCTTTCTTT. Translating gives CASSPDTGGVTEAFF.

This clonotype was picked up one time. This chain links TRBV29-1 with TRBJ2-7, with TRBD2 identical over 14 bases. Looked up from germline, CDR1 is SQVTM and CDR2 is ANQGSEA. The CDR3 is 16 residues long. J gave up 3 bases and V 4 bases, and 8 bases lay outside the gene matches. The CDR3 reads CSVGPGLAGDHYEQYF. The CDR3 DNA is TGCAGCGTTGGTCCGGGACTAGCGGGAGACCACTACGAGCAGTACTTC.

V and J are TRBV29-1 and TRBJ2-5, with D tentatively TRBD2 (6 bases). Germline V gene sequence: CDR1 SQVTM, CDR2 ANQGSEA. V lost 8 bases, J lost 2 bases, and 15 bases lay in between. The CDR3 has 13 amino acids. The CDR3 spells CSPGLAYQETQYF. CDR3 DNA sequence: TGCAGCCCAGGCCTAGCGTATCAAGAGACCCAGTACTTC. Complete variable domain (other parts from reference TRBV29-1 and TRBJ2-5): SAVISQKPSRDICQRGTSLTIQCQVDSQVTMMFWYRQQPGQSLTLIATANQGSEATYESGFVIDKFPISRPNLTFSTLTVSNMSPEDSSIYLCSPGLAYQETQYFGPGTRLLVL.

Many counts were recorded for this clonotype. The rearrangement joins TRBV10-3 to TRBJ2-7; no clear D gene. CDR1 ENHRY and CDR2 SYGVKD come from the germline V gene. The CDR3 sequence is 13 residues long. V dropped 0 bases and J dropped 7 bases, with 10 bases sitting between them. The CDR3 coding sequence is TGTGCCATCAGTGAGTCGGCAGCTGCGGAGCAGTACTTC. It translates to CAISESAAAEQYF.

The chain links TRBV29-1 to TRBJ1-1, with D perhaps matching TRBD1 (5 bases). The V gene lost 4 bases and the J gene lost 11 bases, with 23 bases spanning the gap. Germline CDR1 is SQVTM and CDR2 is ANQGSEA. The CDR3 sequence is 14 residues long. The CDR3 region has the DNA TGCAGCGTTGGTCTCGGGACTGGCTACAATGAGGCTTTCTTT. Protein: CSVGLGTGYNEAFF.

This clonotype came up many times. The rearrangement links TRBV7-9 to TRBJ1-1, with 7 bases fitting TRBD1. V was clipped by 4 bases and J by 5 bases; unmatched bases: 10. Germline V CDR1 and CDR2: SEHNR, FQNEAQ (reference sequence). CDR3 length: 15 amino acids. This CDR3 is CASSSPRQGRTEAFF. The CDR3 coding sequence is TGTGCCAGCAGCTCCCCTCGACAGGGAAGGACTGAAGCTTTCTTT.

This clonotype occurred many times. The gene calls are TRBV18 and TRBJ2-7; D is perhaps TRBD1 (5 bases). Germline CDR1 reads KGHSH; CDR2 reads LQKENI. Trimming cost V 3 bases and J 5 bases, with 17 bases left between them. The CDR3 length is 15 residues. CDR3 coding DNA: TGTGCCAGCTCACCTCGAAGGGGCGCGAGCAACGAGCAGTACTTC. This translates into CASSPRRGASNEQYF.

V is TRBV7-3 and J is TRBJ1-4; TRBD1 matches 8 bases. J was trimmed by 6 bases and V by 8 bases; bases with no gene match: 8. CDR3 size: 14 residues. Germline values: CDR1 SGHTA, CDR2 FQGTGA. CDR3 in amino acids: CASGQTGDYEKLFF. The CDR3 DNA is TGTGCCAGCGGTCAGACAGGGGATTATGAAAAACTGTTTTTT.

The V call is TRBV7-9, the J call TRBJ2-5, with 7 bases lining up with TRBD1. The CDR3 consists of 16 residues. J gave up 5 bases and V 0 bases, and 9 bases lay outside the gene matches. Per the germline V gene, CDR1 is SEHNR and CDR2 is FQNEAQ (reference sequence). The CDR3 loop is CASSLARDSGRETQYF. The CDR3, as DNA: TGTGCCAGCAGCTTAGCCAGGGACAGTGGGCGGGAGACCCAGTACTTC. Combining the CDR3 with reference TRBV7-9 and TRBJ2-5 gives the whole variable domain DTGVSQNPRHKITKRGQNVTFRCDPISEHNRLYWYRQTLGQGPEFLTYFQNEAQLEKSRLLSDRFSAERPKGSFSTLEIQRTEQGDSAMYLCASSLARDSGRETQYFGPGTRLLVL.

The chain joins TRBV5-1 to TRBJ1-1; D is ambiguous. The CDR3 contains 13 residues. CDR1 SGHRS and CDR2 YFSETQ come from the germline V gene. Trimming took 4 bases from V and 6 from J, leaving 13 bases between them. The CDR3 nucleotides read TGCGCCAGCAGCCTCACCCGGGGTGCTGAAGCTTTCTTT. Translating gives CASSLTRGAEAFF. The full variable domain, in which reference TRBV5-1 and TRBJ1-1 provide the parts outside the CDR3, is KAGVTQTPRYLIKTRGQQVTLSCSPISGHRSVSWYQQTPGQGLQFLFEYFSETQRNKGNFPGRFSGRQFSNSRSEMNVSTLELGDSALYLCASSLTRGAEAFFGQGTRLTVV.

The chain joins TRBV5-4 to TRBJ2-7; 8 positions agree with TRBD1. The CDR3 runs to 15 residues. V lost 4 bases to trimming and J lost 5 bases; unmatched junction nucleotides: 11. The germline gives CDR1 SGHNT, CDR2 YYREEE (reference sequence). The CDR3 loop reads CASSRVDRGFNEQYF. The CDR3 coding sequence is TGTGCCAGCAGCCGGGTAGACAGGGGATTTAACGAGCAGTACTTC.

V is TRBV11-3 and J is TRBJ2-5, with 7 bases that match TRBD1. V lost 9 bases, J lost 2 bases, and 9 bases stayed unmatched. Germline V gene data show CDR1 as SGHNT and CDR2 as YENEEA. The CDR3 is made up of 14 amino acids. DNA of the CDR3: TGTGCCAGTGACTTAAGGGGACAGCAAGAGACCCAGTACTTC. It codes for CASDLRGQQETQYF.

V and J are TRBV24-1 and TRBJ2-1; 8 bases agree with TRBD2. Germline V gene sequence: CDR1 KGHDR, CDR2 SFDVKD. V lost 9 bases to trimming and J lost 0 bases; unmatched junction nucleotides: 15. The CDR3 covers 18 residues. The CDR3 nucleotides read TGTGCCACCGGATCCTGGACTAGCTCTCTGAGCTCCTACAATGAGCAGTTCTTC. Translation gives CATGSWTSSLSSYNEQFF.

The chain employs TRBV11-3 and TRBJ1-6; 7 positions match TRBD1. CDR1 and CDR2 (germline): SGHNT, YENEEA. Losses at the gene ends were 5 bases for V and 9 bases for J; bases not matched to a gene: 7. The CDR3 has 14 amino acids. The CDR3 sequence is CASSQNRGSSPLHF. Here the CDR3 DNA reads TGTGCCAGCAGCCAAAACAGGGGATCTTCACCCCTCCACTTT.

This clonotype was recorded many times. This chain connects TRBV5-8 to TRBJ2-7; D could derive from TRBD1 or TRBD2 (7 bases each). This CDR3 is built from 15 residues. Trimming shortened V by 3 bases and J by 3 bases, and 16 bases separated the two germline ends. CDR1 and CDR2 from the germline V gene are SGHTS and YDEGEE. CDR3 bases: TGTGCCAGCAGCTCAGGGGGGGACTACTACTACGAGCAGTACTTC. This codes for CASSSGGDYYYEQYF.

The V call is TRBV20-1, the J call TRBJ1-1; no definite D call. Trimming took off 6 bases at V and 0 bases at J, with 20 bases between the two ends. The germline V gene has CDR1 DFQATT and CDR2 SNEGSKA (reference sequence). This CDR3 spans 16 amino acids. This CDR3 reads CSAASGPGIMNTEAFF. The CDR3 DNA reads as TGCAGTGCCGCTAGCGGGCCGGGCATCATGAACACTGAAGCTTTCTTT.

This clonotype occurred many times. The chain joins TRBV5-4 to TRBJ2-5; D unclear. The CDR3 sequence is 11 residues long. The germline CDR1 and CDR2 sequences are SGHNT and YYREEE (reference sequence). V was shortened by 3 bases and J by 5 bases, with 5 bases between the two germline ends. The CDR3 DNA is TGTGCCAGCAGCTCGTACGAGACCCAGTACTTC. It specifies CASSSYETQYF. Full variable domain (rest looked up from reference TRBV5-4 and TRBJ2-5): ETGVTQSPTHLIKTRGQQVTLRCSSQSGHNTVSWYQQALGQGPQFIFQYYREEENGRGNFPPRFSGLQFPNYSSELNVNALELDDSALYLCASSSYETQYFGPGTRLLVL.

The gene calls are TRBV27 and TRBJ1-4; 11 bases fit TRBD1. In germline, CDR1 is MNHEY, CDR2 SMNVEV (reference sequence). J lost 7 bases, V lost 6 bases, and 7 bases had no gene match. The CDR3 runs to 15 residues. The CDR3 here is CASRDAGTGGEKLFF. Here the CDR3 DNA reads TGTGCCAGCAGAGACGCCGGGACAGGGGGTGAAAAACTGTTTTTT.

This clonotype was counted many times. V usage is TRBV6-5 and J usage is TRBJ1-2; perhaps TRBD1 as D (5 bases). CDR3 length: 15 residues. The germline V and J ends were trimmed by 7 bases and 5 bases, with 20 bases remaining between them. Germline-derived CDR1 and CDR2 are MNHEY and SVGAGI. CDR3 nucleotides: TGTGCCAGCATCCCGATTCAGGGAGACACTTATGGCTACACCTTC. It codes for CASIPIQGDTYGYTF.

The chain uses TRBV5-1 and TRBJ2-7, with D possibly TRBD2 on 5 matching bases. The CDR3 is 11 residues long. The germline V gene has CDR1 SGHRS and CDR2 YFSETQ. Trimming pared 4 bases from V and 7 bases from J, leaving 9 bases between. The CDR3 region is CASSTDSEQYF. DNA for the CDR3: TGCGCCAGCAGCACGGACTCGGAGCAGTACTTC.

The gene calls are TRBV18 and TRBJ1-2; 12 nucleotides line up with TRBD1. CDR3 length equals 15 residues. V shed 2 bases and J 6 bases; nucleotides not matched to a gene: 4. CDR1 is KGHSH, CDR2 LQKENI, per germline. For the CDR3, the DNA is TGTGCCAGCTCACCAACCGGGACAGGGGGCGATGGCTACACCTTC. Its translation is CASSPTGTGGDGYTF.

This clonotype was recorded at least ten times. The V gene is TRBV6-2 or TRBV6-3, the J gene TRBJ1-3; tentatively, D is TRBD1 (5 bases). Trimming took off 0 bases at V and 2 bases at J, with 8 bases between the two ends. The CDR3 loop spans 15 amino acids. The germline V gene encodes CDR1 MNHEY and CDR2 SVGEGT. CDR3 nucleotides: TGTGCCAGCAGTTACTCAGAGGGACCTGGAAACACCATATATTTT. Its translation: CASSYSEGPGNTIYF.

Ten or more counts support this clonotype. The chain links TRBV11-2 to TRBJ2-5, with 7 bases aligning to TRBD2. CDR3 length equals 13 residues. With 7 bases clipped from V and 7 bases from J, the junction kept 9 bases outside the gene matches. Germline CDR1 SGHAT, CDR2 FQNNGV. CDR3 protein: CASMGDGRMTQYF. In DNA form, the CDR3 reads TGTGCCAGCATGGGGGACGGGAGGATGACCCAGTACTTC.

In this sample, this clonotype turned up a few times. J is TRBJ2-2 and V is TRBV6-6, with 10 bases that match TRBD1. Germline lookup yields CDR1 MNHNY and CDR2 SVGAGI (reference sequence). The CDR3 is 16 amino acids. The J segment lost 4 bases and the V segment lost 8 bases, leaving 10 bases of the junction unmatched. DNA for the CDR3: TGTGCCAGCCTAAACCCGGGACAGGGGACCACCGGGGAGCTGTTTTTT. Encoded protein: CASLNPGQGTTGELFF.

This clonotype was recorded many times. The V call is TRBV7-3, the J call TRBJ2-2; no reliable D call. The CDR3 consists of 13 residues. Germline V gives CDR1 SGHTA, CDR2 FQGTGA. V was clipped by 1 base and J by 3 bases, with 3 bases between them. CDR3 sequence: CASSLMYTGELFF. Here the CDR3 DNA reads TGTGCCAGCAGCTTAATGTACACCGGGGAGCTGTTTTTT.

Ten or more counts support this clonotype. The chain has TRBV9 and TRBJ2-5; no definite D call. The CDR3 is made up of 13 amino acids. CDR1 is SGDLS and CDR2 is YYNGEE in the germline V gene. V was trimmed by 3 bases and J by 2 bases, leaving 8 bases between them. This CDR3 reads CASSGVGQETQYF. DNA of the CDR3: TGTGCCAGCAGCGGGGTAGGACAAGAGACCCAGTACTTC.

This clonotype was counted between two and nine times. This sequence joins TRBV7-9 and TRBJ1-3, with TRBD1 as a possible D gene (5 bases). Trimming pared 3 bases from V and 3 bases from J, leaving 12 bases between. Germline assignment: CDR1 SEHNR and CDR2 FQNEAQ (reference sequence). This CDR3 region has 15 residues. CDR3 nucleotides: TGTGCCAGCAGCTTGGGGGGTATCTATGGAAACACCATATATTTT. This translates into CASSLGGIYGNTIYF.

At least ten counts were recorded for this clonotype. V is TRBV5-8 and J is TRBJ1-2; D not resolved. Germline CDR1 and CDR2: SGHTS and YDEGEE. This CDR3 is built from 13 residues. Trimming removed 2 bases from V and 6 bases from J, with 11 bases in between. CDR3 in DNA: TGTGCCAGCAGCTTTGAAAGTGGAGATGGCTACACCTTC. This encodes CASSFESGDGYTF.

There are a few counts of this clonotype. The V and J genes are TRBV27 and TRBJ1-1; D unclear. V was clipped by 1 base and J by 1 base, with 4 bases between them. The CDR3 runs to 13 residues. The germline gives CDR1 MNHEY, CDR2 SMNVEV (reference sequence). In nucleotides, the CDR3 is TGTGCCAGCAGTTTATTCAGGAACACTGAAGCTTTCTTT. Translated: CASSLFRNTEAFF.

This chain uses TRBV2 with TRBJ2-3, with D unclear. The V end was cut by 8 bases, the J end by 8 bases, with 20 bases between. Germline V gives CDR1 SNHLY, CDR2 FYNNEI. The CDR3 length is 14 residues. The CDR3 DNA reads TGTGCCAGCGGAAGGCAGGCAAGGGCAGGTACGCAGTATTTT. Its protein is CASGRQARAGTQYF.